The 7 T cell receptor beta chains presented below share a single source sample, sequenced in a study of graft-versus-host responses after intestinal transplantation (dated by TCRdb to the early 2020s). Interpreted using the paper, the time point label stands for: cells obtained before transplantation from donor or recipient. The library was made by the immunoSEQ multiplex PCR assay. TCRdb limited this immuneACCESS table to in-frame rearrangements with V and J called. A share of clones is missing; checked studies link under half to unresolved V genes, and the rest is unexplained. Counted in this sample were about 84,000 clones; 80% to 95% of them appeared once. The ten largest account for under 0.4% of the sample. Their recognized antigens are unknown. This sample comprised unstimulated CD4+ T cells sorted from spleen or lymph node cells, obtained before transplant. The receptors stem from a human donor who was the organ donor for an intestinal transplant.

This sequence joins TRBV19 and TRBJ2-1; the match to TRBD2 covers 9 bases. This CDR3 is 14 amino acids long. CDR1 and CDR2 (germline): LNHDA, SQIVND (reference sequence). Losses at the gene ends were 3 bases for V and 9 bases for J; bases not matched to a gene: 6. The CDR3 loop is CASSISSGTPEQFF. Here the CDR3 DNA reads TGTGCCAGTAGTATCTCTAGCGGGACTCCTGAGCAGTTCTTC.

The chain employs TRBV4-1 and TRBJ1-1, with 9 bases fitting TRBD1. V gave up 1 base and J gave up 2 bases; unmatched junction bases: 14. The CDR3 is 19 residues long. Germline V CDR1 and CDR2: MGHRA, YSYEKL. In DNA form, the CDR3 reads TGCGCCAGCAGCCAAGTGGTAAGCAAAACAGGGGGCTTAAACACTGAAGCTTTCTTT. This codes for CASSQVVSKTGGLNTEAFF.

The J gene is TRBJ2-7, the V gene TRBV7-3; D not resolved. Germline V lookup: CDR1 SGHTA, CDR2 FQGTGA. CDR3 length: 12 amino acids. Trimming removed 2 bases at V and 7 bases at J, with 9 bases between. The CDR3 reads CASSLDHGEQYF. The CDR3 DNA follows: TGTGCCAGCAGCTTAGACCACGGGGAGCAGTACTTC.

The J gene is TRBJ2-1, the V gene TRBV6-5; no clear D gene. The CDR3 runs 13 residues. Germline loops: CDR1 MNHEY, CDR2 SVGAGI. The V gene lost 4 bases and the J gene lost 9 bases, with 13 bases spanning the gap. The CDR3 region has the DNA TGTGCCAGCAGTTCCAGGTATCCCGGTGAGCAGTTCTTC. Protein: CASSSRYPGEQFF.

The chain employs TRBV6-5 and TRBJ2-7, with 7 bases fitting TRBD2. V shed 0 bases, J shed 4 bases, and the junction held 9 bases outside the gene matches. This CDR3 contains 16 residues. In germline, CDR1 is MNHEY, CDR2 SVGAGI. The CDR3 protein is CASSYSLGSGGYEQYF. DNA of the CDR3: TGTGCCAGCAGTTACTCCCTGGGTTCCGGGGGGTACGAGCAGTACTTC.

J is TRBJ1-1 and V is TRBV7-2, with 8 positions matching TRBD1. The CDR3 loop spans 15 amino acids. In germline, CDR1 is SGHTA, CDR2 FQGNSA. Losses at the gene ends were 5 bases for V and 3 bases for J; bases not matched to a gene: 8. The CDR3 protein is CASSIGQGAYTEAFF. CDR3 nucleotide sequence: TGTGCCAGCAGCATCGGGCAGGGGGCATACACTGAAGCTTTCTTT.

This sequence joins TRBV5-4 and TRBJ2-7, with 10 bases aligning to TRBD1. Trimming at V came to 3 bases and at J to 2 bases, leaving 5 bases not matched to a gene. CDR3 length: 15 amino acids. Germline CDR1 SGHNT, CDR2 YYREEE (reference sequence). Written as DNA, the CDR3 is TGTGCCAGCAGCTGGACAGGGGGAGGAACCTACGAGCAGTACTTC. Translating it yields CASSWTGGGTYEQYF.